This T cell receptor beta chain was sequenced for a study of CD8 T cells in ankylosing spondylitis. The CDR3 has 17 amino acids. J was trimmed by 1 base and V by 4 bases; bases with no gene match: 10. In germline, CDR1 is SGHRS, CDR2 YFSETQ. Study-wide results and limits: In the blood and synovial fluid of reactive arthritis, some motif variants had been previously reported. As reported, disease-linked clones showed significant enrichment in matched ankylosing spondylitis synovial fluid. CD8+ disease-linked clones were present at relatively low frequencies in blood.

Quantitative 5'-RACE with molecular barcodes produced the TCR beta libraries. TCRdb redid the calling of the 5' RACE reads with MiXCR, one entry per CDR3 protein. The sample has just under 350,000 distinct CDR3 sequences; about 15% are singletons. This clonotype was counted only a few times. Its antigen remains unknown. The clonotype comes from a male donor with ankylosing spondylitis or in good health (not recorded which). This chain links TRBV5-1 with TRBJ2-3; 9 nucleotides line up with TRBD2. The sequencing input was blood, either unsorted or a sorted T cell fraction (not recorded which). The CDR3 bases are TGCGCCAGCAGCCTTATCTTAGCGGGAGCAGGCACAGATACGCAGTATTTT. Protein product: CASSLILAGAGTDTQYF.